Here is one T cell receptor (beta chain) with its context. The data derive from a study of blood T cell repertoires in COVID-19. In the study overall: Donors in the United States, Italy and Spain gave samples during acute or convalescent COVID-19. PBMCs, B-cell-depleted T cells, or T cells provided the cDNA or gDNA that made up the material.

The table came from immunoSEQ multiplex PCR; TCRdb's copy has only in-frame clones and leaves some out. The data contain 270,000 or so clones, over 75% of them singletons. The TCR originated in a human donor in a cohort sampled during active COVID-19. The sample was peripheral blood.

The CDR3 reads CASSLGTRDGNEQFF. For the CDR3, the DNA is TGTGCCAGCAGCTTGGGGACGCGGGATGGAAATGAGCAGTTCTTC. The rearrangement uses TRBV5-4 and TRBJ2-1; maybe TRBD2 (6 bases). V was clipped by 0 bases and J by 7 bases, with 14 bases between them. Germline V lookup: CDR1 SGHNT, CDR2 YYREEE (reference sequence). CDR3 length: 15 residues. Full variable domain (remainder filled in from reference TRBV5-4 and TRBJ2-1): ETGVTQSPTHLIKTRGQQVTLRCSSQSGHNTVSWYQQALGQGPQFIFQYYREEENGRGNFPPRFSGLQFPNYSSELNVNALELDDSALYLCASSLGTRDGNEQFFGPGTRLTVL.